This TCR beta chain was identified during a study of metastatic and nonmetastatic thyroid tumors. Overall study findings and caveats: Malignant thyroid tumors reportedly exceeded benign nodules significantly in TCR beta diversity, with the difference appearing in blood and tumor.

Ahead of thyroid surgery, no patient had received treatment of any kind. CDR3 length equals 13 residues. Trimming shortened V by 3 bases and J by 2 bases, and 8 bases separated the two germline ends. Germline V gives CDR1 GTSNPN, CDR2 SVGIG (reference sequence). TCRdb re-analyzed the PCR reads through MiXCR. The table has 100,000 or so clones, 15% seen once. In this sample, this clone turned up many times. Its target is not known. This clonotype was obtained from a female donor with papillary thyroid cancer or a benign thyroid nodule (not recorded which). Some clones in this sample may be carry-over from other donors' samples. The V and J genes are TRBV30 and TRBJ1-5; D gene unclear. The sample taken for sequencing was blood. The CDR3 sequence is CAWSRTRNQPQHF. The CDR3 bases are TGTGCCTGGAGCCGAACGCGCAATCAGCCCCAGCATTTT.